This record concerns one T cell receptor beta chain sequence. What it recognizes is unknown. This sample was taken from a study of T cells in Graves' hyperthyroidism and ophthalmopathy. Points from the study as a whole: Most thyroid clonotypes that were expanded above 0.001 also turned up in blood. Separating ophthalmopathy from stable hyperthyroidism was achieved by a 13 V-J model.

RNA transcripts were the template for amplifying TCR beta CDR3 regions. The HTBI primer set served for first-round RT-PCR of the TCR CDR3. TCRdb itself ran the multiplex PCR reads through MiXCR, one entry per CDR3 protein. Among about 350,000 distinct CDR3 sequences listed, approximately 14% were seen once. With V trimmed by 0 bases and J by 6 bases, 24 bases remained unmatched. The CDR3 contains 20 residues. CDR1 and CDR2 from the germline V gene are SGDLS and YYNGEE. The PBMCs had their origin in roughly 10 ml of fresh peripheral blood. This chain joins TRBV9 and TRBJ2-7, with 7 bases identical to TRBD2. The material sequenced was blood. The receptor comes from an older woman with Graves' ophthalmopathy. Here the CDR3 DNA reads TGTGCCAGCAGCGTAGCTACACTGCTAGCGGCCGGCCCCGGGAATCTCGAGCAGTACTTC. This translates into CASSVATLLAAGPGNLEQYF.